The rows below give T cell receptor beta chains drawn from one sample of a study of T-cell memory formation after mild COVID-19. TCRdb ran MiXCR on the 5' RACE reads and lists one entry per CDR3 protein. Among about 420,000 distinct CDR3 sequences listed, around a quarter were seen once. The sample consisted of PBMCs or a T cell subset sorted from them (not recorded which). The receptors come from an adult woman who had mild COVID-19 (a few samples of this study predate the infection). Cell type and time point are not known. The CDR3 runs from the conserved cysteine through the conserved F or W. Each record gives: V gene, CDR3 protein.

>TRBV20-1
CSASYRGYEQYF
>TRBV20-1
CSARLRDGKNQPQHF
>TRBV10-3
CAISEAVGTGELFF
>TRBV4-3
CASSQDPGRGVAGELFF
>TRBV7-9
CASSSLTGSVTGELFF
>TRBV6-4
CASSDSKGTNEQFF
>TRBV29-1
CSVALSSGASTDTQYF
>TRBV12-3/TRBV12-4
CASTPAGRGEQYF
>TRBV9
CASSVDLAGGRDTGELFF
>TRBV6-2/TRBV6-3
CASRGLANTGELFF
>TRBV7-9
CASSLVASGRQFF
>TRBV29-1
CSVPGQKYEQYF
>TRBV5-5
CASSRLGLAGDANTGELFF
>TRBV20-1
CSARYGRNSGNTIYF
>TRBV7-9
CASSSGGRGPTEAFF
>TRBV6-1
CASSEVREQYF
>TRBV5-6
CASSSGVTFYEQYF
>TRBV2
CASTQQGGPGYEQYF
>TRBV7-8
CASTFRIGDEQFF
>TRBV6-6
CASSYSSPSTDTQYF
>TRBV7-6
CASSLDWTAGNTIYF
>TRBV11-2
CASSLDYGTGQYF
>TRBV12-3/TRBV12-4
CASSLDGTYEQYF
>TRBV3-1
CASSQEGVTEAFF
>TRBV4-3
CASSQDRPYEQYF
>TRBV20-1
CSAIGGYGYTF
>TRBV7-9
CASSLDRGNTDTQYF
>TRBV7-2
CASSHQGPGLIEKLFF
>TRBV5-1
CASSLDRDEQYF
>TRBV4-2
CASSRGQVGLEQYF
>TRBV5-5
CASSSHRAYNEQFF
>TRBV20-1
CSARTGGLNTEAFF
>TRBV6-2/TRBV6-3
CASASGTGELFF
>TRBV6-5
CASSGLAGNNEQFF
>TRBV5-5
CASTLRLANQETQYF
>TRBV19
CASSQGFTEAFF
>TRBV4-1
CASSPGQGTGEQYF
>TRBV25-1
CASGLAGGVGTQYF
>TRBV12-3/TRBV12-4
CASRGTPDRNNEQFF
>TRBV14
CASSQLATSGAPDNEQFF
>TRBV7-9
CASSDKNYEQYF
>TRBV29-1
CSVRIDRQETQYF
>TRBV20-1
CSAGVAGGLYNEQFF
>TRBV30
CAWSVGLKPQHF
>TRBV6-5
CASSRLSGANVLTF
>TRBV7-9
CAMKGETSDYGYTF
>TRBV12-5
CASAERADEQYF
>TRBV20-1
CSARMTAIGNTIYF
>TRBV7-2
CASSPRTGTGTNEQFF
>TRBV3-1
CASSQRSGRQETQYF
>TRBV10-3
CAIRDRGYNEQFF
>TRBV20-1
CSATDRYTGELFF